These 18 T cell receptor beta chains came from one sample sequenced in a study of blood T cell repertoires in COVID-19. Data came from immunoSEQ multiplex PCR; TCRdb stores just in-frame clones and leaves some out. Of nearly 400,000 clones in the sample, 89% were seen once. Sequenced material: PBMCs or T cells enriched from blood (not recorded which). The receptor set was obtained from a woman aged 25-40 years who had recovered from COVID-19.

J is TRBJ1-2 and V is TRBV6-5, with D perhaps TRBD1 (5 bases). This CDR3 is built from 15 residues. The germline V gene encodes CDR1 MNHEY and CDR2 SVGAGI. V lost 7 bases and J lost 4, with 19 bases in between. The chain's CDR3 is CASTPLGHGVYGYTF. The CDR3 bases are TGTGCCAGCACCCCCCTGGGGCACGGAGTCTATGGCTACACCTTC.

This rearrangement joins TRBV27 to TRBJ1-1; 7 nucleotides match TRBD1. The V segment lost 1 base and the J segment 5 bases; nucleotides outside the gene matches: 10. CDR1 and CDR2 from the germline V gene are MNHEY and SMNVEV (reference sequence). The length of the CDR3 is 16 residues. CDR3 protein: CASSLFLGQAGTEAFF. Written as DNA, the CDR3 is TGTGCCAGCAGTTTATTCCTAGGACAGGCGGGGACTGAAGCTTTCTTT.

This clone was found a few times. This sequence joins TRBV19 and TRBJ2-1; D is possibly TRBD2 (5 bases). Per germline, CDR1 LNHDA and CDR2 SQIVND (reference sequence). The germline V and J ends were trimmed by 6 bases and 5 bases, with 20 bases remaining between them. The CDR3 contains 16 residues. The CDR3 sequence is CASRDRRTYLDNEQFF. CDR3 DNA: TGTGCCAGTAGGGATAGGAGGACCTACCTGGACAATGAGCAGTTCTTC.

CDR3 sequence reads: CASSASGDVGGYTF. In DNA form, the CDR3 reads TGTGCCAGCAGTGCATCGGGGGACGTCGGTGGCTACACCTTC. The genes are TRBV25-1 and TRBJ1-2, with D perhaps TRBD1 (5 bases). The V end was cut by 4 bases, the J end by 7 bases, with 16 bases between. This CDR3 has 14 residues. CDR1 is MGHDK and CDR2 is SYGVNS in the germline V gene.

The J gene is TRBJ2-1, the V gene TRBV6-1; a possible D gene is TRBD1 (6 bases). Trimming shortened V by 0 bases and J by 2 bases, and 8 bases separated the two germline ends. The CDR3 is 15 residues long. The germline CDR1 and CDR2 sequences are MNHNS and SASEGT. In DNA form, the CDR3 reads TGTGCCAGCAGTGAAGCGGGGGCCCCCTACAATGAGCAGTTCTTC. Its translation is CASSEAGAPYNEQFF.

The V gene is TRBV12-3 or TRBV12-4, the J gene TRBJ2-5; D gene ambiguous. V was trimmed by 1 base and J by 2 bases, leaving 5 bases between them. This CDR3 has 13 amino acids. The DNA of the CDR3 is TGTGCCAGCAGTTTAGGAGGACAAGAGACCCAGTACTTC. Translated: CASSLGGQETQYF.

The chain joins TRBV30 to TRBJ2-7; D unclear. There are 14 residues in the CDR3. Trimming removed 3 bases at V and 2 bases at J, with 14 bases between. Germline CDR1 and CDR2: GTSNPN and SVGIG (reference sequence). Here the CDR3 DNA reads TGTGCCTGGAGACGGTCTTCGCGCACCTACGAGCAGTACTTC. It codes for CAWRRSSRTYEQYF.

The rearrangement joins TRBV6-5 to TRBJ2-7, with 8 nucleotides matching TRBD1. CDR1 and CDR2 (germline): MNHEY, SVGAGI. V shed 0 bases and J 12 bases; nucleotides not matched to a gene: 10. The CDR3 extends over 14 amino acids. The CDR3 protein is CASSYSSGGPHSYF. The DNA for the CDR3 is TGTGCCAGCAGTTACTCGTCAGGGGGCCCACATTCGTACTTC.

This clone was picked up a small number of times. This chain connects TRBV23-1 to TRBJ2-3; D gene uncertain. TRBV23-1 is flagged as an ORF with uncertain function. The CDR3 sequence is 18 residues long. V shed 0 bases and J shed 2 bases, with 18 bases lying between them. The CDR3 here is CASSQSSPSQTNTDTQYF. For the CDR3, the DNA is TGCGCCAGCAGTCAATCGTCTCCGTCACAGACGAACACAGATACGCAGTATTTT.

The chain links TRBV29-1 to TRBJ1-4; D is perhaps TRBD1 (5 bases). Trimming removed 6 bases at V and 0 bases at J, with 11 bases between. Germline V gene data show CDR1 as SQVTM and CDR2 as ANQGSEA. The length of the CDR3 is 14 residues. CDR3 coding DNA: TGCAGCGTCAAAGACAGATCAACTAATGAAAAACTGTTTTTT. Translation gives CSVKDRSTNEKLFF.

Here the CDR3 DNA reads TGTGCCAGCAGTTCAGGGAATCAGCCCCAGCATTTT. Its translation: CASSSGNQPQHF. The chain couples TRBV6-5 to TRBJ1-5, with D possibly being TRBD1 (5 bases). The CDR3 runs 12 residues. Trimming removed 4 bases from V and 4 bases from J, with 5 bases in between. From germline, CDR1 is MNHEY and CDR2 SVGAGI.

Here the CDR3 reads CATSESRGQGEQFF. The CDR3 DNA sequence: TGTGCCACCAGTGAATCCAGGGGTCAGGGTGAGCAGTTCTTC. The V call is TRBV24-1, the J call TRBJ2-1; a weak D match, TRBD1 (6 bases). V lost 4 bases and J lost 9, with 15 bases in between. Looked up from germline, CDR1 is KGHDR and CDR2 is SFDVKD. The CDR3 consists of 14 residues.

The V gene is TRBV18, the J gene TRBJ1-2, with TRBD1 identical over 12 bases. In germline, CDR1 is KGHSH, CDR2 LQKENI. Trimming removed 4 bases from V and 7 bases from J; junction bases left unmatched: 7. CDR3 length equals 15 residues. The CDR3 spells CASSRPGTGGGGYTF. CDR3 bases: TGTGCCAGCTCACGGCCCGGGACAGGGGGCGGTGGCTACACCTTC.

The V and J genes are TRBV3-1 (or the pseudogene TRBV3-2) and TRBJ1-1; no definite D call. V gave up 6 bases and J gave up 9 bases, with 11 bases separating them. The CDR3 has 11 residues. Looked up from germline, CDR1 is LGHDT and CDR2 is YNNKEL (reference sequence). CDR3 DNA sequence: TGTGCCAGCAGGCGGCGGGGTCAAGCTTTCTTT. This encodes CASRRRGQAFF.

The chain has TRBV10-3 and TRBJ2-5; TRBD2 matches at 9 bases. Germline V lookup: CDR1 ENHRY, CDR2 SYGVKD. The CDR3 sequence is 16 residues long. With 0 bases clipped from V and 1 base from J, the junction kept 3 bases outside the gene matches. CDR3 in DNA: TGTGCCATCAGTGAGTCGGCGGGAGGGATCCAAGAGACCCAGTACTTC. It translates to CAISESAGGIQETQYF.

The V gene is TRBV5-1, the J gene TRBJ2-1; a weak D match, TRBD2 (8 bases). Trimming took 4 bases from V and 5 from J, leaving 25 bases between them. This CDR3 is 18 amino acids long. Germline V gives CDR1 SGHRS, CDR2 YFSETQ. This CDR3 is CASSPGGFGAGGNNEQFF. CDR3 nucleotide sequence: TGCGCCAGCAGCCCAGGGGGATTCGGGGCGGGAGGTAACAATGAGCAGTTCTTC.

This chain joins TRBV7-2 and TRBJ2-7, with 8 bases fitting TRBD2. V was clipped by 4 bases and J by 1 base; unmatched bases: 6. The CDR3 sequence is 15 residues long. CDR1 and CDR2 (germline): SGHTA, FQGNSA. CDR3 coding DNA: TGTGCCAGCAGCTCTAGCGGGCCCTTTTCCTACGAGCAGTACTTC. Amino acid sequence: CASSSSGPFSYEQYF.

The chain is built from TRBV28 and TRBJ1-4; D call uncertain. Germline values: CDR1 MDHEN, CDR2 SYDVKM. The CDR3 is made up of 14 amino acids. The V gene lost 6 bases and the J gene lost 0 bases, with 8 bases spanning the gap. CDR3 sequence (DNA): TGTGCCAGCAGGGAGGTTGCAACTAATGAAAAACTGTTTTTT. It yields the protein CASREVATNEKLFF.